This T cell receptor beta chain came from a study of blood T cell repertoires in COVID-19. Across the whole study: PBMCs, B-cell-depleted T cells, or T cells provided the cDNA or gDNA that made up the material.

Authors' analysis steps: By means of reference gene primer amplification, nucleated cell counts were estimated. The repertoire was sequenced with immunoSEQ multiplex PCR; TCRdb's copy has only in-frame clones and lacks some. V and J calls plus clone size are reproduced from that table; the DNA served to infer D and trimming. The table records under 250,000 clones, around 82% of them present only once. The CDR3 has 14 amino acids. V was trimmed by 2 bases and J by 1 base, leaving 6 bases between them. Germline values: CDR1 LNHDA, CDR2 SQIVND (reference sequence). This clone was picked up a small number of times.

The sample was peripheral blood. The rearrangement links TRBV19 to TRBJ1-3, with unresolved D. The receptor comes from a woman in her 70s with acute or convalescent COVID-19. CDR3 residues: CASSIYGSGNTIYF. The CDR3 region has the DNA TGTGCCAGTAGTATATACGGGTCTGGAAACACCATATATTTT.